This T cell receptor (beta chain) was captured by sequencing in a study of cytomegalovirus exposure and HLA in healthy donors. About the study: HLA-typed donors contributed some 85 million unique TCRs, which were held in an early data release. The study, taken as a whole, reports: An analysis was carried out at a later point. It showed that HLA-associated TCR beta chains were more clonally expanded than equally common non-associated chains.

The study ran its PCR with 60 Vbeta and 13 Jbeta primers. Authors' processing steps: Unique TCR beta chains numbered 80 million to 95 million in a later analysis, with roughly 9.9 million shared. Assay: immunoSEQ multiplex PCR; the TCRdb copy retains only in-frame clones and omits some. The V and J calls and the clone size are those of that table, but D and trimming were determined from the DNA. The repertoire holds 90,000 to 140,000 clones, with about 81% as singletons. As for this clone: Antigen specificity is unknown.

This CDR3 spans 13 amino acids. The V end was cut by 0 bases, the J end by 7 bases, with 9 bases between. The germline V gene has CDR1 SNHLY and CDR2 FYNNEI. The chain uses TRBV2 and TRBJ1-1; D ambiguous. The source is a man aged 25-40 years in good health and CMV-seronegative. The sequenced sample consisted of PBMCs. The CDR3: CASSEALEGEAFF. The CDR3 DNA reads as TGTGCCAGCAGTGAAGCGCTTGAGGGTGAAGCTTTCTTT.